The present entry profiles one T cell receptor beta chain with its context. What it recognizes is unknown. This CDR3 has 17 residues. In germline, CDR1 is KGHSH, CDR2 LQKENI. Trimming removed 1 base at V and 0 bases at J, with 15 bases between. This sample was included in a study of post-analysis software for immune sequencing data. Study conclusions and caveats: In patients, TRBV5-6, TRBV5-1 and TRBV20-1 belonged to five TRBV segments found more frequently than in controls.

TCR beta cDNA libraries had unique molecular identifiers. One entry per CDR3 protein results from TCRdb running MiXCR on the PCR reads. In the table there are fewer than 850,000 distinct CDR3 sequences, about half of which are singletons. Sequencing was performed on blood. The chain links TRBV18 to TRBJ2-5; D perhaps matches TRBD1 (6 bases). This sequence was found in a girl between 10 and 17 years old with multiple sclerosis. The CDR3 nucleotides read TGTGCCAGCTCACCACTTTTTCGGACAGACAACCAAGAGACCCAGTACTTC. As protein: CASSPLFRTDNQETQYF. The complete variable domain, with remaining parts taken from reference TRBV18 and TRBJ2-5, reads NAGVMQNPRHLVRRRGQEARLRCSPMKGHSHVYWYRQLPEEGLKFMVYLQKENIIDESGMPKERFSAEFPKEGPSILRIQQVVRGDSAAYFCASSPLFRTDNQETQYFGPGTRLLVL.